Listed below are T cell receptor beta chains from one sample, sequenced in a study of shared clonotypes between healthy human individuals. Profiled with immunoSEQ multiplex PCR; TCRdb holds only in-frame clones, not every one. The repertoire holds some 2.1 million clones, with about 95% as singletons. Input material: naive CD8+ T cells sorted from blood. These receptors were taken from a man aged 18 to 30 in good health. Each CDR3 is given with its conserved first and last residue. Each record gives: CDR3 protein, CDR3 DNA, V gene, clone size, D gene, J gene. The D gene is left open where the match is weak. Clone size is shown for a subset of rows, as once, few, many or a class of expanded clone.

CASSTDRGLDEQYF	TGCGCCAGCAGCACGGACAGGGGGCTCGACGAGCAGTACTTC	TRBV5-1	NA	TRBD1	TRBJ2-7
CASSRGAAEAFF	TGCGCCAGCAGTCGGGGGGCGGCTGAAGCTTTCTTT	TRBV10-2	NA	NA	TRBJ1-1
CASSLDGTGGVEQYF	TGTGCCAGCAGCTTGGATGGGACAGGGGGGGTCGAGCAGTACTTC	TRBV5-4	NA	TRBD1	TRBJ2-7
CASSLGHLSDIFSYEQYF	TGCGCCAGCAGCTTGGGTCACCTCTCAGACATCTTCTCCTACGAGCAGTACTTC	TRBV5-1	NA	NA	TRBJ2-7
CASSFGQGTEGYTF	TGTGCCAGCAGCTTTGGACAGGGTACAGAAGGCTACACCTTC	TRBV7-9	NA	TRBD1	TRBJ1-2
CASSLARGALTEAFF	TGTGCCAGCAGCTTAGCTAGGGGGGCGCTCACTGAAGCTTTCTTT	TRBV7-3	NA	NA	TRBJ1-1
CASSLGVWTENSPLHF	TGTGCCAGCAGCTTAGGGGTGTGGACAGAGAATTCACCCCTCCACTTT	TRBV7-8	NA	NA	TRBJ1-6
CASSAGTGSADTQYF	TGTGCCAGCAGTGCCGGGACAGGAAGCGCAGATACGCAGTATTTT	TRBV27	NA	TRBD1	TRBJ2-3
CASSEGFGETQYF	TGTGCCAGCAGCGAGGGATTCGGGGAGACCCAGTACTTC	TRBV4-2	NA	NA	TRBJ2-5
CATSPETSGYEQYF	TGTGCCACCAGCCCCGAGACTAGCGGGTACGAGCAGTACTTC	TRBV15	NA	TRBD2	TRBJ2-7
CASSSTDRFYGYTF	TGTGCCAGCAGTTCAACCGACAGGTTCTATGGCTACACCTTC	TRBV27	NA	NA	TRBJ1-2
CASSQGTLAGVRNEQFF	TGCGCCAGCAGCCAAGGGACACTAGCGGGCGTACGTAATGAGCAGTTCTTC	TRBV4-1	NA	TRBD2	TRBJ2-1
CASSNRNREETQYF	TGTGCCAGCAGCAACCGAAACAGAGAAGAGACCCAGTACTTC	TRBV7-9	NA	NA	TRBJ2-5
CASRTGRFYNEQFF	TGTGCCAGCCGTACAGGGAGGTTCTACAATGAGCAGTTCTTC	TRBV6-5	NA	NA	TRBJ2-1
CASDAGGGGTEAFF	TGTGCCAGCGACGCAGGGGGCGGAGGGACTGAAGCTTTCTTT	TRBV7-9	NA	TRBD1	TRBJ1-1
CASSVGLLDEGQFF	TGTGCCAGCAGCGTAGGGCTCCTAGATGAGGGGCAGTTCTTC	TRBV9	NA	NA	TRBJ2-1
CASSVWSATAYEQYF	TGTGCCAGCAGTGTCTGGAGCGCCACCGCCTACGAGCAGTACTTC	TRBV6-4	NA	NA	TRBJ2-7
CASRNGGAEAFF	TGCGCCAGCAGGAACGGAGGGGCTGAAGCTTTCTTT	TRBV5-1	NA	NA	TRBJ1-1
CARLQGVKNIQYF	TGCGCCAGGCTTCAGGGGGTCAAAAACATTCAGTACTTC	TRBV10-1	NA	TRBD1	TRBJ2-4
CASSLGAKGNSPLHF	TGTGCCAGCAGTTTAGGGGCGAAGGGAAATTCACCCCTCCACTTT	TRBV27	NA	NA	TRBJ1-6
CASSQGMYTEAFF	TGTGCCAGTAGCCAGGGGATGTACACTGAAGCTTTCTTT	TRBV19	NA	NA	TRBJ1-1
CASNGGSTDTQYF	TGTGCCAGCAACGGCGGGAGCACAGATACGCAGTATTTT	TRBV9	NA	NA	TRBJ2-3
CASSQDDPLNTEAFF	TGCGCCAGCAGCCAAGACGATCCTTTGAACACTGAAGCTTTCTTT	TRBV4-1	NA	NA	TRBJ1-1
CASSPRDSSVGNTIYF	TGTGCCAGCAGTCCCCGGGACAGTTCCGTAGGAAACACCATATATTTT	TRBV27	NA	TRBD1	TRBJ1-3
CASSLSSATEAFF	TGTGCCAGCAGTTTATCATCTGCCACTGAAGCTTTCTTT	TRBV27	NA	NA	TRBJ1-1
CASNPGSSYNEQFF	TGTGCCAGTAATCCAGGGAGCTCCTACAATGAGCAGTTCTTC	TRBV19	once	NA	TRBJ2-1
CASSMGQGDYEQYF	TGTGCCAGTAGTATGGGACAGGGGGATTACGAGCAGTACTTC	TRBV19	once	TRBD1	TRBJ2-7
CSADQGTNYGYTF	TGCAGCGCCGACCAGGGGACCAACTATGGCTACACCTTC	TRBV29-1	NA	NA	TRBJ1-2
CASSPWDGPYEQYF	TGCGCCAGCAGCCCCTGGGACGGACCCTACGAGCAGTACTTC	TRBV5-1	NA	NA	TRBJ2-7
CASSLDYSNQPQHF	TGTGCCAGCAGTTTAGATTATAGCAATCAGCCCCAGCATTTT	TRBV27	NA	NA	TRBJ1-5
CASSSGGEGAYNEQFF	TGTGCCAGCAGTTCAGGGGGCGAAGGCGCCTACAATGAGCAGTTCTTC	TRBV6-6	NA	TRBD1	TRBJ2-1
CASAEYDNEQFF	TGTGCCAGCGCCGAGTACGACAATGAGCAGTTCTTC	TRBV27	NA	NA	TRBJ2-1
CASRRRTNGELFF	TGTGCCAGCAGACGTCGGACAAACGGGGAGCTGTTTTTT	TRBV28	NA	NA	TRBJ2-2
CASSLALGSGYTF	TGTGCCAGCAGCTTAGCATTGGGGAGTGGCTACACCTTC	TRBV7-6	NA	NA	TRBJ1-2
CASSFNRVGNYGYTF	TGTGCCAGCAGCTTTAACAGGGTTGGTAACTATGGCTACACCTTC	TRBV5-6	NA	NA	TRBJ1-2
CASSALGGKDYGYTF	TGTGCCAGCAGCGCCCTAGGGGGAAAAGACTATGGCTACACCTTC	TRBV11-1	NA	NA	TRBJ1-2
CASSLPPIGGTQPQHF	TGTGCCAGCAGTTTACCCCCTATAGGGGGAACTCAGCCCCAGCATTTT	TRBV28	NA	NA	TRBJ1-5
CASSQGPLGTGELFF	TGCGCCAGCAGCCAAGGCCCGTTGGGGACCGGGGAGCTGTTTTTT	TRBV4-3	NA	NA	TRBJ2-2
CASSSKTSSPYEQYF	TGTGCCAGCAGCTCCAAGACTAGTTCTCCCTACGAGCAGTACTTC	TRBV21-1	NA	NA	TRBJ2-7